The rows below give T cell receptor beta chains drawn from one sample of a study of siplizumab effects on memory and regulatory T cells. Sequencing used immunoSEQ multiplex PCR; TCRdb keeps in-frame clones, though not all of them. This sample has some 100,000 clones, with roughly 94% found just once. Sequencing was performed on Tregs sorted from blood. These receptors all come from a human donor in good health. CDR3s include the opening cysteine and the closing phenylalanine or tryptophan. A D gene is named only where the DNA matches it firmly. Some rows mark clone size as missing; the rest say once, few, many or name a class of expanded clone.

v_call	d_call	j_call	clone_size	cdr3_nt	cdr3_aa
TRBV11-2	NA	TRBJ2-3	NA	TGTGCCAGCAGCTCCCTAGTCCACAGCACAGATACGCAGTATTTT	CASSSLVHSTDTQYF
TRBV5-6	NA	TRBJ1-1	NA	TGTGCCAGCATTGAATTACAGGCTCTGGGCACTGAAGCTTTCTTT	CASIELQALGTEAFF
TRBV27	NA	TRBJ1-2	NA	TGTGCCAGCAGTTTAGGGAGGTCGGGGAACAAACTCTATGGCTACACCTTC	CASSLGRSGNKLYGYTF
TRBV2	NA	TRBJ2-4	once	TGTGCCAGCAGTGGTTCCAGGGTCAAGTACTTC	CASSGSRVKYF
TRBV27	NA	TRBJ2-1	NA	TGTGCCAGCAGTAATGCGGGAGAGTGGGGGGCGGAGCAGTTCTTC	CASSNAGEWGAEQFF
TRBV7-9	NA	TRBJ1-5	NA	TGTGCCAGCAGCTTTGGTGTTGGGGGCCGTAGCAATCAGCCCCAGCATTTT	CASSFGVGGRSNQPQHF
TRBV30	NA	TRBJ2-7	NA	TGTGCCTGGAGTGTCAAGAATTACGAGCAGTACTTC	CAWSVKNYEQYF
TRBV5-1	NA	TRBJ1-2	once	TGCGCCAGCAGTCCGGGACTTAACTATGGCTACACCTTC	CASSPGLNYGYTF
TRBV2	NA	TRBJ2-1	NA	TGTGCCAGCAGTGAAGCCTGGCGGCGGACCTACAATGAGCAGTTCTTC	CASSEAWRRTYNEQFF
TRBV5-1	TRBD2	TRBJ2-5	NA	TGCGCCAGCAGCTCTCTAGCGGGAGGTCACGAGACCCAGTACTTC	CASSSLAGGHETQYF
TRBV10-2	TRBD2	TRBJ2-7	NA	TGCGCCAGCAGCGGACTAGCGGGAGGGCCTTTCCACGAGCAGTACTTC	CASSGLAGGPFHEQYF
TRBV10-3	NA	TRBJ2-1	NA	TGTGCCATTCCTCTCCGGGACTCTTCCAATGAGCAGTTCTTC	CAIPLRDSSNEQFF
TRBV19	NA	TRBJ2-7	NA	TGTGCCAGTAGGATGGCAGGGAACTACGAGCAGTACTTC	CASRMAGNYEQYF
TRBV6-5	TRBD1	TRBJ1-5	NA	TGTGCCAGCACACCCACAGGGGGCGGTCAGCCCCAGCATTTT	CASTPTGGGQPQHF
TRBV5-1	NA	TRBJ2-1	NA	TGCGCCAGCAGCTTTGGGGTATACAATGAGCAGTTCTTC	CASSFGVYNEQFF
TRBV6-5	NA	TRBJ2-4	NA	TGTGCCAGCAAAGAGATAGCCAAAAACATTCAGTACTTC	CASKEIAKNIQYF
TRBV19	NA	TRBJ2-2	NA	TGTGCCAGTTGGGCGGGACCCGGGGAGCTGTTTTTT	CASWAGPGELFF
TRBV7-2	TRBD1	TRBJ2-7	NA	TGTGCCAGCAGCTCCCCGAGGGGACAGGGTCTAGAGGAGCAGTACTTC	CASSSPRGQGLEEQYF
TRBV19	NA	TRBJ1-1	NA	TGTGCCAGTAGTATTCGGGCCGTGAACACTGAAGCTTTCTTT	CASSIRAVNTEAFF
TRBV4-1	TRBD2	TRBJ2-7	once	TGCGCCAGCAGCCAAGACTTACTAGCGGCCTACGAGCAGTACTTC	CASSQDLLAAYEQYF
TRBV4-1	TRBD2	TRBJ2-1	NA	TGCGCCAGCAGCCAAGGAATTAGCGGGAACTCTCGAGATGAGCAGTTCTTC	CASSQGISGNSRDEQFF
TRBV9	TRBD1	TRBJ1-1	NA	TGTGCCAGCAGCCCGAGAGGGGGCCCTGAAGCTTTCTTT	CASSPRGGPEAFF
TRBV27	TRBD1	TRBJ1-2	few	TGTGCCAGCAGTTCCCCAAATCAGGGGGTCTACACCTTC	CASSSPNQGVYTF
TRBV5-6	NA	TRBJ2-5	NA	TGTGCCAGCAGCTCCCATGCCCGTGAGACCCAGTACTTC	CASSSHARETQYF
TRBV5-4	NA	TRBJ2-5	NA	TGTGCCAGCAGCTTGGCGCCGGGAGCGGTCGGTGAGACCCAGTACTTC	CASSLAPGAVGETQYF
TRBV2	NA	TRBJ2-1	NA	TGTGCCAGCAGCTGGTGGAACAATGAGCAGTTCTTC	CASSWWNNEQFF
TRBV5-6	TRBD2	TRBJ2-1	NA	TGTGCCAGCAGCTTGGGAAGCGGGAGAGGTCGGAATGAGCAGTTCTTC	CASSLGSGRGRNEQFF
TRBV6-5	NA	TRBJ1-1	NA	TGTGCCAGCGCTCCTGGGTGGGAGGCTTTCTTT	CASAPGWEAFF
TRBV7-9	TRBD1	TRBJ1-1	once	TGTGCCAGCAGCTCCAGGGGGTACACTGAAGCTTTCTTT	CASSSRGYTEAFF
TRBV19	NA	TRBJ2-7	NA	TGTGCCAGTAGTGGGAAGTCCTACGAGCAGTACTTC	CASSGKSYEQYF
TRBV5-1	TRBD2	TRBJ2-1	NA	TGCGCCAGCAGCTTGGCGGGGACTAGCGGGATGGATGAGCAGTTCTTC	CASSLAGTSGMDEQFF
TRBV9	TRBD2	TRBJ2-3	NA	TGTGCCAGCAGCGTAAGCGGGAGGGCAGATACGCAGTATTTT	CASSVSGRADTQYF
TRBV5-1	NA	TRBJ1-6	NA	TGCGCCAGCAGCTTTAACAGGGATAATTCACCCCTCCACTTT	CASSFNRDNSPLHF
TRBV6-5	TRBD1	TRBJ1-5	NA	TGTGCCAGCAGTTATTCTCGACAGGGGGATCAGCCCCAGCATTTT	CASSYSRQGDQPQHF
TRBV7-3	NA	TRBJ2-3	NA	TGTGCCAGCAGCTTAACGGACACAGATACGCAGTATTTT	CASSLTDTDTQYF
TRBV7-3	TRBD1	TRBJ1-1	NA	TGTGCCAGCAGCTTATCGCAGGGGGCTAATGAAGCTTTCTTT	CASSLSQGANEAFF
TRBV27	TRBD1	TRBJ2-7	NA	TGTGCCAGCGGTCGGGACAGTCCCTCCTACGAGCAGTACTTC	CASGRDSPSYEQYF
TRBV12-5	NA	TRBJ1-2	NA	TGTGCTAGTGCCCCGGGCCTTTTGGGGGACTATGGCTACACCTTC	CASAPGLLGDYGYTF
TRBV5-1	NA	TRBJ2-7	NA	TGCGCCAGCAGGCAAGGGAGGTCCTACGAGCAGTACTTC	CASRQGRSYEQYF
TRBV18	NA	TRBJ2-5	NA	TGTGCCAGCTCACCGCTCCAAGAGACCCAGTACTTC	CASSPLQETQYF
TRBV11-2	TRBD2	TRBJ2-5	NA	TGTGCCAGCAGCTCGAGCGGGAGTGCGCGGGAGACCCAGTACTTC	CASSSSGSARETQYF
TRBV19	TRBD2	TRBJ2-5	once	TGTGCCAGTAGTGTAAGACCGGGGTACAGCGGGAGGCAAGAGACCCAGTACTTC	CASSVRPGYSGRQETQYF
TRBV18	NA	TRBJ2-2	NA	TGTGCCAGCTCACCAGACTTTGAATTCGGGGAGCTGTTTTTT	CASSPDFEFGELFF
TRBV5-4	NA	TRBJ2-3	NA	TGTGCCAGCAGCAAGGGACCCGAATCAGATACGCAGTATTTT	CASSKGPESDTQYF
TRBV6-5	TRBD1	TRBJ2-1	NA	TGTGCCAGCAGCCGGGACAGATACAATGAGCAGTTCTTC	CASSRDRYNEQFF
TRBV5-6	TRBD1	TRBJ2-7	NA	TGTGCCAGCACCCTACAGGGGACGGGGACCTACGAGCAGTACTTC	CASTLQGTGTYEQYF
TRBV2	NA	TRBJ2-1	NA	TGTGCCAGCACTCCTTTTGCCCTCCATGGAGGGGGTGAGCAGTTCTTC	CASTPFALHGGGEQFF
TRBV6-5	TRBD1	TRBJ2-7	NA	TGTGCCAGTCTACAGGGGGCGTCTGGCGAGCAGTACTTC	CASLQGASGEQYF
TRBV5-1	NA	TRBJ2-1	NA	TGCGCCAGCAGCTTGCGGATCAGGTTGGATGAGCAGTTCTTC	CASSLRIRLDEQFF
TRBV15	NA	TRBJ1-1	NA	TGTGCCACCAGCAGAGTCAGTCGCATGAACACTGAAGCTTTCTTT	CATSRVSRMNTEAFF
TRBV7-7	TRBD1	TRBJ2-2	NA	TGTGCTAGCAGCCCGTTGGGGACAGGGGGCACCGGGGAGCTGTTTTTT	CASSPLGTGGTGELFF
TRBV11-2	NA	TRBJ1-4	NA	TGTGCCAGCAGCTTGGACTCTATTGGTGCGGAAAAACTGTTTTTT	CASSLDSIGAEKLFF
TRBV7-2	TRBD2	TRBJ2-7	NA	TGTGCCAGCAGCTTAGGCCTAGCGGGAGTCTACGAGCAGTACTTC	CASSLGLAGVYEQYF
TRBV7-9	TRBD1	TRBJ1-3	NA	TGTGCCAGCAGCCGGACAGGGAATGTAGGAAACACCATATATTTT	CASSRTGNVGNTIYF
TRBV19	NA	TRBJ2-5	NA	TGTGCCAGTAGTGGGGGCCCTACGTACCAAGAGACCCAGTACTTC	CASSGGPTYQETQYF
TRBV6-1	NA	TRBJ1-5	NA	TGTGCCAGCAGTGAATGGAACATGCCCCAGCATTTT	CASSEWNMPQHF
TRBV7-3	NA	TRBJ2-1	NA	TGTGCCAGCAGCTTAAGCCCCATCACCTACAATGAGCAGTTCTTC	CASSLSPITYNEQFF